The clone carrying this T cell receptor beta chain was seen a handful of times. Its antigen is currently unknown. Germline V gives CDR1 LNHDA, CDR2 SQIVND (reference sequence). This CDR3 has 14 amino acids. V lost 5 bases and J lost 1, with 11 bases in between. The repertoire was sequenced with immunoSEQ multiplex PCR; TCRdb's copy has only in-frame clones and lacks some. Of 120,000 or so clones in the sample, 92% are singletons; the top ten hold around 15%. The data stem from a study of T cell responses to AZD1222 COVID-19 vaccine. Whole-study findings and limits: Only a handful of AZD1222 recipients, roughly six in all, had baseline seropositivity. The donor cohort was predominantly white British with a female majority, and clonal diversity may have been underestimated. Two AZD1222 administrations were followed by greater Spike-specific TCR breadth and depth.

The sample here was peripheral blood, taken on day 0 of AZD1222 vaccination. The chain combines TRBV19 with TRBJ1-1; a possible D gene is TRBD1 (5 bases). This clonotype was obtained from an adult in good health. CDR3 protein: CASSGTVTNTEAFF. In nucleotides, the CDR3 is TGTGCCAGTAGTGGGACGGTGACGAACACTGAAGCTTTCTTT. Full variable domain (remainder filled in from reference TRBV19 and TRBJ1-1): DGGITQSPKYLFRKEGQNVTLSCEQNLNHDAMYWYRQDPGQGLRLIYYSQIVNDFQKGDIAEGYSVSREKKESFPLTVTSAQKNPTAFYLCASSGTVTNTEAFFGQGTRLTVV.